A selection of T cell receptor beta chains follows, all from one sample in a study of Graves' ophthalmopathy and Graves' hyperthyroidism. Via MiXCR, TCRdb re-called the multiplex PCR reads, giving one row per CDR3 protein. Of fewer than 400,000 distinct CDR3 sequences in the sample, around 18% were seen once. Material: peripheral blood. Receptors originate from a woman between 18 and 29 years old with Graves' ophthalmopathy. The CDR3 runs from the conserved cysteine through the conserved F or W. Each record gives: J gene, D gene, V gene, clone size, CDR3 DNA, CDR3 protein. D genes are given only for firm matches. Clone size appears in some rows only: once, few, many, or a class for an expanded clone.

j_call: TRBJ1-1
d_call: -
v_call: TRBV30
clone_size: many
cdr3_nt: TGTGCCTGGGTGATGAGCACTGAAGCTTTCTTT
cdr3_aa: CAWVMSTEAFF

j_call: TRBJ1-1
d_call: TRBD1
v_call: TRBV5-6
clone_size: many
cdr3_nt: TGTGCCAGCAGCTGGACAGGGGATGGTGGGACCACTGAAGCTTTCTTT
cdr3_aa: CASSWTGDGGTTEAFF

j_call: TRBJ2-7
d_call: TRBD1
v_call: TRBV12-3/TRBV12-4
clone_size: -
cdr3_nt: TGTGCCAGCAGTCCCACCGGGACAGGGGATGGCGAGCAGTACTTC
cdr3_aa: CASSPTGTGDGEQYF

j_call: TRBJ1-1
d_call: -
v_call: TRBV30
clone_size: many
cdr3_nt: TGTGCCTGGAGAGTTCAGGGGCCCACTGAAGCTTTCTTT
cdr3_aa: CAWRVQGPTEAFF

j_call: TRBJ1-6
d_call: -
v_call: TRBV20-1
clone_size: many
cdr3_nt: TGCAGTGCTAGAGTTCCAACAGTCTATAATTCACCCCTCCACTTT
cdr3_aa: CSARVPTVYNSPLHF

j_call: TRBJ1-6
d_call: -
v_call: TRBV7-2
clone_size: -
cdr3_nt: TGTGCCAGCAGCCTTAACGGGGTTCCTAATTCACCCCTCCACTTT
cdr3_aa: CASSLNGVPNSPLHF

j_call: TRBJ1-6
d_call: -
v_call: TRBV7-2
clone_size: many
cdr3_nt: TGTGCCAGCAGCTTAGGGTTGTATGGGGAGTCACCCCTCCACTTT
cdr3_aa: CASSLGLYGESPLHF

j_call: TRBJ1-6
d_call: -
v_call: TRBV20-1
clone_size: many
cdr3_nt: TGCAGTGCTAGAGGGGCGCGGGTTAATTCACCCCTCCACTTT
cdr3_aa: CSARGARVNSPLHF

j_call: TRBJ2-5
d_call: TRBD2
v_call: TRBV7-2
clone_size: many
cdr3_nt: TGTGCCAGCAGCGGGCGGGGGGAGACCCAGTACTTC
cdr3_aa: CASSGRGETQYF

j_call: TRBJ2-7
d_call: -
v_call: TRBV19
clone_size: many
cdr3_nt: TGTGCCAGTAGTATTACTCCGGGATATACCTACGAGCAGTACTTC
cdr3_aa: CASSITPGYTYEQYF

j_call: TRBJ2-5
d_call: -
v_call: TRBV18
clone_size: many
cdr3_nt: TGTGCCACCACCGACAGCCAAGAGACCCAGTACTTC
cdr3_aa: CATTDSQETQYF

j_call: TRBJ2-4
d_call: TRBD2
v_call: TRBV20-1
clone_size: many
cdr3_nt: TGCAGTGCTAGAGATCCGGGGGGGGGCGAAAACATTCAGTACTTC
cdr3_aa: CSARDPGGGENIQYF

j_call: TRBJ2-7
d_call: -
v_call: TRBV7-2
clone_size: many
cdr3_nt: TGTGCCAGCAGCTTAGCGTCGCGCTACGAGCAGTACTTC
cdr3_aa: CASSLASRYEQYF

j_call: TRBJ2-7
d_call: TRBD1
v_call: TRBV11-2
clone_size: -
cdr3_nt: TGTGCCAGCAGCTACCCCACAGGGGAGAGCTCCTACGAGCAGTACTTC
cdr3_aa: CASSYPTGESSYEQYF

j_call: TRBJ2-7
d_call: TRBD1
v_call: TRBV27
clone_size: -
cdr3_nt: TGTGCCAGCCGTAGGACAGGGGACGAGCAGTACTTC
cdr3_aa: CASRRTGDEQYF

j_call: TRBJ2-7
d_call: -
v_call: TRBV20-1
clone_size: many
cdr3_nt: TGCAGTGCTGCTGTCGGGACTCGAATCTACGAGCAGTACTTC
cdr3_aa: CSAAVGTRIYEQYF

j_call: TRBJ1-2
d_call: -
v_call: TRBV12-3/TRBV12-4
clone_size: many
cdr3_nt: TGTGCCAGCAGTTTCGGGGTCGGCTACACCTTC
cdr3_aa: CASSFGVGYTF

j_call: TRBJ2-5
d_call: -
v_call: TRBV11-1
clone_size: many
cdr3_nt: TGTGCCAGCAGCCCCTCCCGCTTGACAGATGGTCGGAGTCGAGAGACCCAGTACTTC
cdr3_aa: CASSPSRLTDGRSRETQYF

j_call: TRBJ2-3
d_call: -
v_call: TRBV24-1
clone_size: few
cdr3_nt: TGTGCCACCAGGGACCCACGCACAGATACGCAGTATTTT
cdr3_aa: CATRDPRTDTQYF

j_call: TRBJ1-3
d_call: -
v_call: TRBV12-3/TRBV12-4
clone_size: -
cdr3_nt: TGTGCCAATGGGCAATCGGGGAACACCATATATTTT
cdr3_aa: CANGQSGNTIYF

j_call: TRBJ1-3
d_call: -
v_call: TRBV28
clone_size: many
cdr3_nt: TGTGCCAGCAGCCCCTGGAGGGACTCTGGAAACACCATATATTTT
cdr3_aa: CASSPWRDSGNTIYF

j_call: TRBJ2-5
d_call: -
v_call: TRBV5-1
clone_size: many
cdr3_nt: TGCGCCAGCAGCTTGAACACCCCGGAGGGGGAGACCCAGTACTTC
cdr3_aa: CASSLNTPEGETQYF

j_call: TRBJ2-7
d_call: -
v_call: TRBV20-1
clone_size: many
cdr3_nt: TGCCTTGCGGGAAGCTACGAGCAGTACTTC
cdr3_aa: CLAGSYEQYF

j_call: TRBJ2-7
d_call: -
v_call: TRBV2
clone_size: once
cdr3_nt: TGTGCCAGCAGTACTACATCGGCCGAGCAGTACTTC
cdr3_aa: CASSTTSAEQYF

j_call: TRBJ2-7
d_call: -
v_call: TRBV6-2/TRBV6-3
clone_size: many
cdr3_nt: TGTGCCTACCGGCTAGAACGGTCCTACGAGCAGTACTTC
cdr3_aa: CAYRLERSYEQYF

j_call: TRBJ2-2
d_call: -
v_call: TRBV11-2
clone_size: many
cdr3_nt: TGTGCCAGCAGCCGTACCGGGACTCCCGTGCACACCGGGGAGCTGTTTTTT
cdr3_aa: CASSRTGTPVHTGELFF

j_call: TRBJ2-7
d_call: TRBD1
v_call: TRBV3-1
clone_size: many
cdr3_nt: TGTGCCAGCAGCCCCTTTCTGGACAGGGGGGAAGAGCAGTACTTC
cdr3_aa: CASSPFLDRGEEQYF

j_call: TRBJ2-7
d_call: -
v_call: TRBV6-5
clone_size: -
cdr3_nt: TGTGCCAGCAGTTTAGGATTTCCCCCCGGCGAGCAGTACTTC
cdr3_aa: CASSLGFPPGEQYF

j_call: TRBJ2-7
d_call: TRBD1
v_call: TRBV9
clone_size: many
cdr3_nt: TGTGCCAGCAGCTCACAGGGGATGAACGAGCAGTACTTC
cdr3_aa: CASSSQGMNEQYF

j_call: TRBJ2-7
d_call: -
v_call: TRBV5-1
clone_size: many
cdr3_nt: TGCGCCAGCAGCACACACTACGAGCAGTACTTC
cdr3_aa: CASSTHYEQYF

j_call: TRBJ2-7
d_call: -
v_call: TRBV18
clone_size: few
cdr3_nt: TGTGCCAGCTCACCCACTGGCCCCGGAGGGGGACACTACGAGCAGTACTTC
cdr3_aa: CASSPTGPGGGHYEQYF

j_call: TRBJ2-2
d_call: TRBD1
v_call: TRBV11-2
clone_size: -
cdr3_nt: TGTGCCAGCCGGGGGACAGGCGAAAGACACACCGGGGAGCTGTTTTTT
cdr3_aa: CASRGTGERHTGELFF

j_call: TRBJ1-2
d_call: -
v_call: TRBV28
clone_size: -
cdr3_nt: TGTGCCAGCAGCCCGACCCGGACAAGTACTAACTATGACTACACCTTC
cdr3_aa: CASSPTRTSTNYDYTF

j_call: TRBJ2-7
d_call: TRBD2
v_call: TRBV7-3
clone_size: few
cdr3_nt: TGTGCCAGCAGCTTAACGGCGGGAGACACCTACGAGCAGTACTTC
cdr3_aa: CASSLTAGDTYEQYF

j_call: TRBJ1-3
d_call: -
v_call: TRBV28
clone_size: many
cdr3_nt: TGTGCCAGCAGTTTAGTAACACACGGAAACACCATATATTTT
cdr3_aa: CASSLVTHGNTIYF

j_call: TRBJ1-5
d_call: -
v_call: TRBV11-2
clone_size: many
cdr3_nt: TGTGCCAGCAGCTCGCGGATGGGGGAGGATCAGCCCCAGCATTTT
cdr3_aa: CASSSRMGEDQPQHF

j_call: TRBJ2-5
d_call: TRBD2
v_call: TRBV28
clone_size: many
cdr3_nt: TGTGCCAGCTTGTCCGGGGGGGCGTACGAGACCCAGTACTTC
cdr3_aa: CASLSGGAYETQYF

j_call: TRBJ1-2
d_call: -
v_call: TRBV7-2
clone_size: many
cdr3_nt: TGTGCCAGCAGCCCCGCCGTTACCAACTATGGCTACACCTTC
cdr3_aa: CASSPAVTNYGYTF

j_call: TRBJ1-5
d_call: -
v_call: TRBV6-5
clone_size: many
cdr3_nt: TGTGCCAGCAGGGGGACTAGCCATCAGCCCCAGCATTTT
cdr3_aa: CASRGTSHQPQHF

j_call: TRBJ2-3
d_call: TRBD1
v_call: TRBV18
clone_size: -
cdr3_nt: TGTGCCAGCTCACGTGGACAGGGTAGCACAGATACGCAGTATTTT
cdr3_aa: CASSRGQGSTDTQYF

j_call: TRBJ1-2
d_call: -
v_call: TRBV20-1
clone_size: many
cdr3_nt: TGCAGTGCTAGGCAGGGGAACTATGGCTACACCTTC
cdr3_aa: CSARQGNYGYTF

j_call: TRBJ1-1
d_call: -
v_call: TRBV5-6
clone_size: many
cdr3_nt: TGTGCCAGCAGCGCACGACCGCTGAGGACAGCTGAAGCTTTCTTT
cdr3_aa: CASSARPLRTAEAFF